Sequencing of this T cell receptor beta chain was carried out in a study of T cells in Graves' hyperthyroidism and ophthalmopathy. The source material, RNA transcripts, was used to amplify TCR beta CDR3 regions. HTBI primers drove first-round RT-PCR of the TCR CDR3. One entry per CDR3 protein results from TCRdb running MiXCR on the multiplex PCR reads. In the table there are approximately 260,000 distinct CDR3 sequences, roughly 15% of which are singletons. Germline V lookup: CDR1 SGHRS, CDR2 YFSETQ. The CDR3 sequence is 13 residues long. V lost 2 bases and J lost 0, with 6 bases in between. At least ten counts were recorded for this clonotype.

The specimen was blood. This sequence joins TRBV5-1 and TRBJ2-7; tentative D call: TRBD1 (5 bases). The TCR was taken from a woman aged 50 to 65 with Graves' hyperthyroidism that later progressed to Graves' ophthalmopathy. The CDR3 is CASSFGHSYEQYF. CDR3 in DNA: TGCGCCAGCAGCTTTGGACACTCCTACGAGCAGTACTTC.